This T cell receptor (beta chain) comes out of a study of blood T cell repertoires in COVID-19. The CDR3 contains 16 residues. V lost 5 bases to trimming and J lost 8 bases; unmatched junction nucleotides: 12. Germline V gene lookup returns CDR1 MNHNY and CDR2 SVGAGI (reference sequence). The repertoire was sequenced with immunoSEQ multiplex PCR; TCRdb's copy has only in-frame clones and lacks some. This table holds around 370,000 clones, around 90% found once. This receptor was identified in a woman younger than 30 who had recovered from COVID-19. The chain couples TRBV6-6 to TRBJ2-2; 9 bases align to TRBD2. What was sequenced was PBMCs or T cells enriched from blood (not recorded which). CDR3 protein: CASSHNSAGGQGELFF. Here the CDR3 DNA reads TGTGCCAGCAGTCACAATTCAGCGGGGGGCCAGGGGGAGCTGTTTTTT.